These T cell receptor beta chains were read from a single sample in a study of blood T cell repertoires in COVID-19. The data were produced by immunoSEQ multiplex PCR, yet TCRdb's version contains in-frame clones alone and is incomplete. This table holds roughly 150,000 clones, about 79% found once. Source material: peripheral blood. These TCRs come from a woman aged 50 to 60 with acute or convalescent COVID-19. The CDR3 runs from the conserved cysteine through the conserved F or W. The D gene is left open where the match is weak. For some rows the clone size is stated as once, few or many, or as a class when expanded; others skip it.

TRBD1 | TRBJ2-7 | NA | TRBV24-1 | TGTGCCACCAGTGAGGCCGGGACAGGGAAATCCGAGCAGTACTTC | CATSEAGTGKSEQYF
TRBD2 | TRBJ2-2 | once | TRBV2 | TGTGCCAGCAGTAGGACTAGCGGGATCACCGGGGAGCTGTTTTTT | CASSRTSGITGELFF
TRBD1 | TRBJ1-2 | NA | TRBV5-6 | TGTGCCAGCAGCTTGGTTCGGGACAGGACGTTC | CASSLVRDRTF
TRBD2 | TRBJ2-1 | NA | TRBV11-3 | TGTGCCAGCAGCCCTGGGACTAGCGGGGGCAATGAGCAGTTCTTC | CASSPGTSGGNEQFF
TRBD2 | TRBJ2-7 | NA | TRBV7-6 | TGTGCCAGCAGCTTAGTTGGGGTAGCGGGGGGTACCTGGGGCTACGAGCAGTACTTC | CASSLVGVAGGTWGYEQYF
TRBD1 | TRBJ1-4 | NA | TRBV5-6 | TGTGCCAGCAGCCCCCGACAGGGCCTTAATGAAAAACTGTTTTTT | CASSPRQGLNEKLFF
TRBD2 | TRBJ2-1 | NA | TRBV7-2 | TGTGCCAGCAGCATCGGACTAGCTTCGCAGTTCTTC | CASSIGLASQFF
NA | TRBJ1-4 | once | TRBV4-3 | TGCGCCAGCAGCCAGATATCGGGGGCGGGGGATGAAAAACTGTTTTTT | CASSQISGAGDEKLFF
TRBD1 | TRBJ2-2 | NA | TRBV7-2 | TGTGCCAGCAGCATTCTTGGGACAGGGATCGCCGGGGAGCTGTTTTTT | CASSILGTGIAGELFF
NA | TRBJ2-5 | NA | TRBV7-6 | TGTGCCAGCAGCTTAGTAGGGGTGGAGACCCAGTACTTC | CASSLVGVETQYF
TRBD1 | TRBJ1-1 | NA | TRBV4-1 | TGCGCCAGCAGCCAAGAGGGAGAGGACAGGGGTTCTGTGGACACTGAAGCTTTCTTT | CASSQEGEDRGSVDTEAFF
NA | TRBJ1-5 | NA | TRBV18 | TGTGCCAGCTCACCCCGGGAGGGACCTTATAGCAATCAGCCCCAGCATTTT | CASSPREGPYSNQPQHF
NA | TRBJ1-1 | once | TRBV10-3 | TGTGCCATCAGTGGTCAGGGCGAGTACGCTGAAGCTTTCTTT | CAISGQGEYAEAFF
NA | TRBJ1-5 | NA | TRBV5-1 | TGCGCCAGCAGCGCAGGGGGCAATCAGCCCCAGCATTTT | CASSAGGNQPQHF
NA | TRBJ1-2 | NA | TRBV7-3 | NA | CASSLNVGTGAPFTF
TRBD1 | TRBJ1-5 | NA | TRBV4-3 | TGCGCCAGCAGCCAAGGGGACAGGGAACCGGCCCAGCATTTT | CASSQGDREPAQHF
TRBD2 | TRBJ2-4 | NA | TRBV19 | TGTGCCAGTAGTGGCGTCCTGCCGGGACTAGACATTTTGTACTTC | CASSGVLPGLDILYF
NA | TRBJ2-3 | NA | TRBV7-2 | TGTGCCAGCAGCTTAGAAGATGGGCCTGTGTATACGCAGTATTTT | CASSLEDGPVYTQYF
TRBD2 | TRBJ2-3 | NA | TRBV27 | TGTGCCAGCAGAACTAGCGGGAGAGGTTATACGCAGTATTTT | CASRTSGRGYTQYF
TRBD1 | TRBJ1-5 | NA | TRBV6-1 | TGTGCCAGCAGTGAAGATCGTTCAAGGGGGCGCGGTAGCAATCAGCCCCAGCATTTT | CASSEDRSRGRGSNQPQHF
NA | TRBJ1-4 | NA | TRBV5-1 | TGCGCCAGCAGCTCCGAAACAGGGCCTAATGAAAAACTGTTTTTT | CASSSETGPNEKLFF
NA | TRBJ1-4 | few | TRBV7-8 | TGTGCCAGCAGCTTATCCAGGGAGGAGGGTGAAAAACTGTTTTTT | CASSLSREEGEKLFF
TRBD1 | TRBJ1-2 | NA | TRBV5-1 | TGCGCCAGCAGCGGCGGACAGGGAGCTGGCTACACCTTC | CASSGGQGAGYTF
TRBD2 | TRBJ2-1 | NA | TRBV9 | TGTGCCAGCAGCGTAGCCTGGACTAGCGGGCTCTACAATGAGCAGTTCTTC | CASSVAWTSGLYNEQFF
NA | TRBJ2-3 | NA | TRBV6-5 | TGTGCCAGCAGGTTATCGCGATCTAGCACAGATACGCAGTATTTT | CASRLSRSSTDTQYF
NA | TRBJ1-5 | NA | TRBV20-1 | TGCAGTGCTAGTCCCCGGGAATCTCAGCCCCAGCATTTT | CSASPRESQPQHF
TRBD1 | TRBJ2-1 | few | TRBV19 | TGTGCCAGTAGTATAGTAGGGGGCCTATACAATGAGCAGTTCTTC | CASSIVGGLYNEQFF
NA | TRBJ2-7 | NA | TRBV7-6 | TGTGCCAGCAGCTTTGACAGCTACTACGAGCAGTACTTC | CASSFDSYYEQYF
NA | TRBJ1-2 | few | TRBV28 | TGTGCCAGCAGTTCCACACTTCCGACAGGAGCCTATGGCTACACCTTC | CASSSTLPTGAYGYTF
NA | TRBJ2-5 | NA | TRBV19 | TGTGCCAGTAGTTCCCACCCACACAGGGCCGAGACCCAGTACTTC | CASSSHPHRAETQYF
TRBD2 | TRBJ2-4 | few | TRBV7-2 | TGTGCCAGCAGCTTAGGTGGCGGGGGAAACATTCAGTACTTC | CASSLGGGGNIQYF
NA | TRBJ2-1 | NA | TRBV19 | TGTGCCAGTAGTATGCCAGGTCGGGGTTTCGGCAATGAGCAGTTCTTC | CASSMPGRGFGNEQFF
NA | TRBJ2-2 | NA | TRBV21-1 | TGTGCCAGCAGGGAAGGGGACAGGGAGATTTCTTTCCCCGGGGAGCTGTTTTTT | CASREGDREISFPGELFF
TRBD1 | TRBJ1-2 | few | TRBV10-3 | TGTGCCATCAGTGATGAGGGGGCGCGGGGCTACACCTTC | CAISDEGARGYTF
NA | TRBJ2-5 | NA | TRBV2 | TGTGCCAGCAGTGGAGGTAGCACTCAGACCCAGTACTTC | CASSGGSTQTQYF
NA | TRBJ1-4 | once | TRBV19 | TGTGCCAGTAGGCTCAGCGGGCCTAATGAAAAACTGTTTTTT | CASRLSGPNEKLFF
NA | TRBJ1-4 | NA | TRBV28 | TGTGCCAGCAGCCAATTCACAGGTCAAAAACTGTTTTTT | CASSQFTGQKLFF
NA | TRBJ1-3 | NA | TRBV28 | TGTGCCAGCAGTTTTTCGTCATTGGGCGCTGGAAACACCATATATTTT | CASSFSSLGAGNTIYF
TRBD1 | TRBJ2-1 | NA | TRBV27 | TGTGCCAGCAGTGCCAGACAGGGGTATAATGAGCAGTTCTTC | CASSARQGYNEQFF
NA | TRBJ1-6 | NA | TRBV12-3/TRBV12-4 | TGTGCCAGCAGTTTATCGAGAGATTCACCCCTCCACTTT | CASSLSRDSPLHF
TRBD1 | TRBJ1-2 | once | TRBV18 | TGTGCCAGCTCCCCCGGGCAGGGGGCTGGCTACACCTTC | CASSPGQGAGYTF
NA | TRBJ1-6 | NA | TRBV7-9 | TGTGCCAGCAGCTTATATCAGGGCAGGAATTCACCCCTCCACTTT | CASSLYQGRNSPLHF
NA | TRBJ2-7 | once | TRBV2 | TGTGCCAGCAGTGATAGAACTCCCTCTAGCGCTCTCTCCTACGAGCAGTACTTC | CASSDRTPSSALSYEQYF
TRBD1 | TRBJ2-3 | NA | TRBV7-2 | TGTGCCAGCAGCTTCAGTCTCTCGGACAGGGAAGATACGCAGTATTTT | CASSFSLSDREDTQYF
NA | TRBJ1-2 | NA | TRBV18 | TGTGCCAGCTCACCACCTAGTAGAGCTAACTATGGCTACACCTTC | CASSPPSRANYGYTF
TRBD1 | TRBJ1-1 | NA | TRBV18 | TGTGCCAGCTCACCCAGACAGGGGGACGGGACTGAAGCTTTCTTT | CASSPRQGDGTEAFF